This T cell receptor (beta chain) was captured in a study of vaccination and CD4 T cells after COVID-19. The Oncomine TCR Beta short-read assay was applied to DNA of cultured CD4+ T cells. From the PCR reads, TCRdb called clonotypes with MiXCR, one entry per CDR3 protein. The table lists under 20,000 distinct CDR3 sequences, less than 60% of them singletons. This clonotype was counted only a few times. Its antigen remains unidentified. Stated time point: late sampling 161 to 241 days after vaccination in three convalescent patients. Treatment in this sample: approximately 11-day PBMC culture with coronavirus spike peptide pools or control peptides (ViraFEST assay). Trimming removed 10 bases from V and 10 bases from J; junction bases left unmatched: 7. Per germline, CDR1 SNHLY and CDR2 FYNNEI. The CDR3 extends over 12 amino acids.

This receptor was identified in a human donor who had recovered from COVID-19. The sequencing here drew on CD4+ T cells from blood, cultured in vitro, taken about 7 months after SARS-CoV-2 vaccination. The genes are TRBV2 and TRBJ1-6; 7 bases map to TRBD1. The CDR3 DNA reads TGTGCCACCAGGGGGACGGGCTCACCCCTCCACTTT. Encoded protein: CATRGTGSPLHF. The full variable domain, with the rest looked up from reference TRBV2 and TRBJ1-6, is EPEVTQTPSHQVTQMGQEVILRCVPISNHLYFYWYRQILGQKVEFLVSFYNNEISEKSEIFDDQFSVERPDGSNFTLKIRSTKLEDSAMYFCATRGTGSPLHFGNGTRLTVT.